This T cell receptor beta chain appears in the sequencing data of a study of CD8 T cells in ankylosing spondylitis. Notes on the study in general: Apparently characteristic of ankylosing spondylitis blood was a TCR beta motif (roughly 8 highly homologous variants).

This clonotype was seen at least ten times. What it binds is not known. Preparation of TCR beta libraries was done by quantitative 5'-RACE with molecular barcodes. TCRdb recomputed calls from the 5' RACE reads with MiXCR, one row per CDR3 protein. The sample shows 300,000 to 350,000 distinct CDR3 sequences, about 9.9% of them seen only once. V dropped 7 bases and J dropped 1 base, with 9 bases sitting between them. The CDR3 runs 13 residues. Germline-derived CDR1 and CDR2 are SGHRS and YFSETQ. The sequence derives from a female donor with ankylosing spondylitis or in good health (not recorded which). The sequenced sample was blood, either unsorted or a sorted T cell fraction (not recorded which). The chain joins TRBV5-1 to TRBJ2-4; no definite D call. The CDR3 loop is CASQPEAKNIQYF. In nucleotides, the CDR3 is TGCGCCAGCCAACCGGAGGCCAAAAACATTCAGTACTTC.